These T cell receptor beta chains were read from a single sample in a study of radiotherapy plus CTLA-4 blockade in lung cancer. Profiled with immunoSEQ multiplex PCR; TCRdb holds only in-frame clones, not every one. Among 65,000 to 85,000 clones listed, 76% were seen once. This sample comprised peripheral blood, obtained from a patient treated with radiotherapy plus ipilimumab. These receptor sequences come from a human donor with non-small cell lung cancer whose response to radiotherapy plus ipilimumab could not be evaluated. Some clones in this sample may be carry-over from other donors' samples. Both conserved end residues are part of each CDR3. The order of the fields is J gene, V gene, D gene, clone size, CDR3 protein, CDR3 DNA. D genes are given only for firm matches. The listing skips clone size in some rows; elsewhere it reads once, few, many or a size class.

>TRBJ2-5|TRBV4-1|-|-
CASSSPRETQYF
TGCGCCAGCAGTTCTCCGCGGGAGACCCAGTACTTC
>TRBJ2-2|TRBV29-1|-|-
CSVVELNTGELFF
TGCAGCGTTGTTGAGCTGAACACCGGGGAGCTGTTTTTT
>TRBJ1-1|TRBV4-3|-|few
CASSQDPVNTEAFF
TGCGCCAGCAGCCAAGATCCGGTCAACACTGAAGCTTTCTTT
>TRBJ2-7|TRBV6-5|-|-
CASSSGLHEQYF
TGTGCCAGCAGTTCGGGACTCCACGAGCAGTACTTC
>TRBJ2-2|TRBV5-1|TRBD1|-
CASSVTGPNTGELFF
TGCGCCAGCAGCGTGACAGGGCCGAACACCGGGGAGCTGTTTTTT
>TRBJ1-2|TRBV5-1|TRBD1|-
CASSGTTGGYGYTF
TGCGCCAGCAGCGGGACTACAGGGGGCTATGGCTACACCTTC
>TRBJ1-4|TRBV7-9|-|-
CASSLGGGTNEKLFF
TGTGCCAGCAGCCTTGGGGGGGGCACTAATGAAAAACTGTTTTTT
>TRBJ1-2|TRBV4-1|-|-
CASSQESGAGYGYTF
TGCGCCAGCAGCCAAGAAAGCGGGGCAGGATATGGCTACACCTTC
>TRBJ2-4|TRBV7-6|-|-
CASSAMTGSGGIQYF
TGTGCCAGCAGCGCCATGACAGGGAGCGGGGGCATTCAGTACTTC
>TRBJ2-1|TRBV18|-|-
CASSPILTAEYNEQFF
TGTGCCAGCTCACCCATCCTTACGGCGGAGTACAATGAGCAGTTCTTC
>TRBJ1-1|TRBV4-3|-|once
CASSQDPQGGDGAFF
TGCGCCAGCAGCCAAGATCCCCAGGGAGGGGATGGGGCTTTCTTT
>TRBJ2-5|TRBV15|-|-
CATSRQGQGQYF
TGTGCCACCAGCAGACAGGGCCAAGGGCAGTACTTC
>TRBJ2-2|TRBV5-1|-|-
CASSLEAGGLFF
TGCGCCAGCAGCTTGGAGGCCGGAGGGCTGTTTTTT
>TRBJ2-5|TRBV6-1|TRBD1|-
CASSEGGQGQETQYF
TGTGCCAGCAGTGAAGGCGGACAGGGTCAAGAGACCCAGTACTTC
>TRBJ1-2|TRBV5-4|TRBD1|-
CASSLPTGGNYGYTF
TGTGCCAGCAGCTTACCCACAGGGGGCAACTATGGCTACACCTTC
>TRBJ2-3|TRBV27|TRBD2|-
CASTPGGAITDTQYF
TGTGCCAGCACCCCCGGGGGGGCAATCACAGATACGCAGTATTTT
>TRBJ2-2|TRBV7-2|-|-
CASNFGGGYTGELFF
TGTGCCAGCAATTTTGGGGGCGGATACACCGGGGAGCTGTTTTTT
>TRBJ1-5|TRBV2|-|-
CASKLSQLQHF
TGTGCCAGCAAATTATCCCAACTCCAGCATTTT
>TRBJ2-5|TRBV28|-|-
CASSSRSRETQYF
TGTGCCAGCAGTTCCCGTAGTCGGGAGACCCAGTACTTC
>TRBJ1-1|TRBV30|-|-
CALRVITEAFF
TGTGCCCTTCGGGTAATCACTGAAGCTTTCTTT
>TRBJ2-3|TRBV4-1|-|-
CASRLDGTSTDTQYF
TGCGCCAGCAGGCTCGACGGGACTAGCACAGATACGCAGTATTTT
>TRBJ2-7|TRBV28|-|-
CASSLTSHSYEQYF
TGTGCCAGCAGCCTTACATCCCACTCCTACGAGCAGTACTTC
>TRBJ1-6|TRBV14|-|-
CASSQAGVYNSPLHF
TGTGCCAGCAGCCAGGCAGGGGTTTATAATTCACCCCTCCACTTT
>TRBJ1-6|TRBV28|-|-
CASSLGNGISPLHF
TGTGCCAGCAGTTTAGGGAACGGGATTTCACCCCTCCACTTT
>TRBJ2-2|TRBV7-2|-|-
CASSLYGTGELFF
TGTGCCAGCAGCTTATACGGCACCGGGGAGCTGTTTTTT
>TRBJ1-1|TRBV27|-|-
CASSPHRWENTEAFF
TGTGCCAGCAGTCCGCACAGGTGGGAGAACACTGAAGCTTTCTTT
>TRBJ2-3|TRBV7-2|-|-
CASSLARGAVTPQYF
TGTGCCAGCAGCTTAGCTCGCGGGGCGGTCACACCGCAGTATTTT
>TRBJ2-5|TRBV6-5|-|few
CASSYSRAGETQYF
TGTGCCAGCAGTTACTCCCGAGCCGGGGAGACCCAGTACTTC
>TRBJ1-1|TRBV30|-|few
CAWSVPKGFATEAFF
TGTGCCTGGAGTGTACCAAAGGGGTTCGCCACTGAAGCTTTCTTT
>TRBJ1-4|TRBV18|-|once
CASSVRNEKLFF
TGTGCCAGCTCGGTCCGGAATGAAAAACTGTTTTTT
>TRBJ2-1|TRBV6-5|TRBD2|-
CASSSPTSGGEREQFF
TGTGCCAGCAGTTCTCCTACTAGCGGGGGGGAAAGGGAACAGTTCTTC
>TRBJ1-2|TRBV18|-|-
CASSPDSYYGYTF
TGTGCCAGCTCACCGGACAGCTACTATGGCTACACCTTC
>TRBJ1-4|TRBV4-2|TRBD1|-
CASSQQGVSGVEKLFF
TGTGCCAGCAGCCAACAGGGGGTTTCTGGTGTGGAAAAACTGTTTTTT
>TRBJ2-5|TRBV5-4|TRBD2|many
CASSLGREGETQYF
TGTGCCAGCAGCCTGGGCAGGGAGGGCGAGACCCAGTACTTC
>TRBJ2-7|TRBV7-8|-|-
CASSLTGYEQYF
TGTGCCAGCAGCTTGACAGGCTACGAGCAGTACTTC
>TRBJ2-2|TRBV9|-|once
CASSVGAGNTGELFF
TGTGCCAGCAGCGTAGGAGCAGGGAACACCGGGGAGCTGTTTTTT
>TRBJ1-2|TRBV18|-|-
CASSPGGGAYGYTF
TGTGCCAGCTCACCAGGGGGAGGGGCCTATGGCTACACCTTC
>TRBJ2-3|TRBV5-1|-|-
CASEGTLTDTQYF
TGCGCCAGCGAGGGCACACTCACAGATACGCAGTATTTT
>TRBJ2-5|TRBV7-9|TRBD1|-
CASSPDRDQETQYF
TGTGCCAGCAGCCCGGACAGGGATCAGGAGACCCAGTACTTC
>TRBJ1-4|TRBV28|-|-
CASSSTGYNEKLFF
TGTGCCAGCAGTTCAACAGGGTACAATGAAAAACTGTTTTTT
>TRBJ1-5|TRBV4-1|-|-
CASSQDIYSNQPQHF
TGCGCCAGCAGCCAAGATATCTATAGCAATCAGCCCCAGCATTTT
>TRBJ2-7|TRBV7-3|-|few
CASSLMARNYEQYF
TGTGCCAGCAGCTTAATGGCCAGAAACTACGAGCAGTACTTC
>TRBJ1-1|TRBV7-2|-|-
CASSLDRSKGTEAFF
TGTGCCAGCAGTTTAGACAGGTCCAAGGGGACTGAAGCTTTCTTT
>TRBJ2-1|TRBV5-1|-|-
CASSFTGTVDEQFF
TGCGCCAGCAGCTTCACAGGGACCGTTGATGAGCAGTTCTTC
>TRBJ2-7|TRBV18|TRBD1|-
CASSPQTGSSYEQYF
TGTGCCAGCTCACCACAGACAGGGTCCTCCTACGAGCAGTACTTC
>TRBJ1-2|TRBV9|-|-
CASSVGVESGYTF
TGTGCCAGCAGCGTAGGTGTTGAAAGCGGCTACACCTTC
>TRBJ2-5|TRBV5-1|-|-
CASSLARAEETQYF
TGCGCCAGCAGCTTGGCCAGGGCGGAGGAGACCCAGTACTTC
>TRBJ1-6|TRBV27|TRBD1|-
CASSPGTGNSPLHF
TGTGCCAGCAGTCCAGGGACAGGGAATTCACCCCTCCACTTT
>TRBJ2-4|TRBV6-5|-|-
CASSYSSRGGKNIQYF
TGTGCCAGCAGTTACTCGTCTAGGGGAGGCAAAAACATTCAGTACTTC
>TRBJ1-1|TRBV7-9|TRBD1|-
CASSLGTGAGMNTEAFF
TGTGCCAGCAGCTTAGGGACAGGGGCAGGGATGAACACTGAAGCTTTCTTT
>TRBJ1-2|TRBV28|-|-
CASSNGGYGYTF
TGTGCCAGCAGTAATGGAGGCTATGGCTACACCTTC
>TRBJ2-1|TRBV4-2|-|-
CASSQDLSEQFF
TGTGCCAGCAGCCAAGATCTATCTGAGCAGTTCTTC
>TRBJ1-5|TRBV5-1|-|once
CASSLGTASNQPQHF
TGCGCCAGCAGCTTGGGGACAGCTAGCAATCAGCCCCAGCATTTT
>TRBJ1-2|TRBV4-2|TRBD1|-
CASSQGDRRNYGYTF
TGTGCCAGCAGCCAAGGGGACAGGCGAAACTATGGCTACACCTTC
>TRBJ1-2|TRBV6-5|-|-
CASSYSLGEVYGYTF
TGTGCCAGCAGTTACTCGTTGGGAGAAGTCTATGGCTACACCTTC